The table lists the clone carrying this T cell receptor beta chain with a few counts. Its antigen is undetermined. These data originate in a study of response to subunit inactivated influenza vaccine. General observations from the study: A suggestion made by the authors is that each seasonal influenza vaccination recruits few new T cells.

TCRdb redid the calling of the RT-PCR reads with MiXCR, one entry per CDR3 protein. The sample lists over 750,000 distinct CDR3 sequences; over 20% were seen once. Trimming removed 4 bases from V and 5 bases from J, with 14 bases in between. Germline V gene sequence: CDR1 SGHAT, CDR2 FQNNGV. The CDR3 loop spans 15 amino acids. The V and J genes are TRBV11-2 and TRBJ1-4, with D tentatively TRBD1 (6 bases). This specimen was PBMCs from blood, taken approximately 5 days after vaccination. The clonotype comes from a man aged 45-65 years who received an inactivated influenza vaccine. Here the CDR3 reads CASSSQGGGNEKLFF. As DNA, the CDR3 is TGTGCCAGCAGCTCACAGGGAGGGGGAAATGAAAAACTGTTTTTT.